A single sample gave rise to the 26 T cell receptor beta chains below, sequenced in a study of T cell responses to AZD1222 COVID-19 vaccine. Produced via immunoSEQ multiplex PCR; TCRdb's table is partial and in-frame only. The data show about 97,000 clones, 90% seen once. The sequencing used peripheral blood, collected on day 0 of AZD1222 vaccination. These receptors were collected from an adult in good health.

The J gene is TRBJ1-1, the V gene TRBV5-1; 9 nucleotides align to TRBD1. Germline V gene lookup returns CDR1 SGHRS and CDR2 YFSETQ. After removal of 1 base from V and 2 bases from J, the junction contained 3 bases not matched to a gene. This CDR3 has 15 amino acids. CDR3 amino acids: CASSLTGQGNTEAFF. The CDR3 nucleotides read TGCGCCAGCAGCTTGACGGGACAGGGTAACACTGAAGCTTTCTTT. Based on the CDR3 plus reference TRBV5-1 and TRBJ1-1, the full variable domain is KAGVTQTPRYLIKTRGQQVTLSCSPISGHRSVSWYQQTPGQGLQFLFEYFSETQRNKGNFPGRFSGRQFSNSRSEMNVSTLELGDSALYLCASSLTGQGNTEAFFGQGTRLTVV.

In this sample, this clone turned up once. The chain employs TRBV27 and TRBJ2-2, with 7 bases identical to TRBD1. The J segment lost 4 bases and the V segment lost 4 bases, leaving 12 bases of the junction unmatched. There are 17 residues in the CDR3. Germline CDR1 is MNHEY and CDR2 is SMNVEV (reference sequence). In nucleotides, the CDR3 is TGTGCCAGCAGTTATACCTGGGCAGGGGGATTCACCGGGGAGCTGTTTTTT. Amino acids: CASSYTWAGGFTGELFF.

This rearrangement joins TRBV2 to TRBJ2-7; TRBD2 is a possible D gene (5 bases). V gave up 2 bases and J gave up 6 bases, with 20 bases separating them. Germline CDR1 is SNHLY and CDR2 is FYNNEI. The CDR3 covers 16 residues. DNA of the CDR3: TGTGCCAGCAGTGAATCGGTGTTAGGAGGAGGACTCGAGCAGTACTTC. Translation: CASSESVLGGGLEQYF.

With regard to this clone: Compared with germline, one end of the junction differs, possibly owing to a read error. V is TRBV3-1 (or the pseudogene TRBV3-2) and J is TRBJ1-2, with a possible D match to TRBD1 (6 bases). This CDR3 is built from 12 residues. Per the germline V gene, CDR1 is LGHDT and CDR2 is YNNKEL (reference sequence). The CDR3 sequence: CASTLGGRAHIF. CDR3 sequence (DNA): TGTGCCAGCACCCTAGGGGGTCGAGCCCATATTTTC.

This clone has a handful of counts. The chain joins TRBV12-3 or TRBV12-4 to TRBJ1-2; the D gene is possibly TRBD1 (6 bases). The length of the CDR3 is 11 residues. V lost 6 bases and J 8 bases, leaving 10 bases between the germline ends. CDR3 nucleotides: TGTGCCAGCAGGGACAGCTCCGGCTACACCTTC. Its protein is CASRDSSGYTF.

CDR3 coding DNA: TGTGCCAGCAGCCGATCGGGGGACAGCAAAGAGACCCAGTACTTC. This encodes CASSRSGDSKETQYF. V usage is TRBV5-4 and J usage is TRBJ2-5, with D possibly being TRBD1 (7 bases). Germline CDR1 SGHNT, CDR2 YYREEE (reference sequence). CDR3 length: 15 amino acids. V lost 4 bases and J 3 bases, leaving 16 bases between the germline ends.

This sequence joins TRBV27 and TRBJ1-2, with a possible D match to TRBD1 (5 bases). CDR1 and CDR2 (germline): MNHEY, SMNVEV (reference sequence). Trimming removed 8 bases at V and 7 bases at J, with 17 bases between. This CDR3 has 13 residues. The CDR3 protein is CASGDSAGLGYTF. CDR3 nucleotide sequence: TGTGCCAGCGGTGACAGTGCGGGTCTTGGCTACACCTTC.

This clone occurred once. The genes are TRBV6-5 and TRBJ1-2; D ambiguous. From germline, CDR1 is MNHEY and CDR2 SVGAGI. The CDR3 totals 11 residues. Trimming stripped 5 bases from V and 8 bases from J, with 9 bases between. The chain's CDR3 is CASSTRGGYTF. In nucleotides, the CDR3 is TGTGCCAGCAGTACCCGGGGAGGCTACACCTTC.

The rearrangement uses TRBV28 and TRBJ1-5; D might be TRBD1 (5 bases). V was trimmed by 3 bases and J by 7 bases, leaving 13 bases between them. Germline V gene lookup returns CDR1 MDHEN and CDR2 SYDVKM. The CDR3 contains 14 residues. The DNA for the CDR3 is TGTGCCAGCAGTTTGGGGGGTCCTGGACAGCCCCAGCATTTT. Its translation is CASSLGGPGQPQHF.

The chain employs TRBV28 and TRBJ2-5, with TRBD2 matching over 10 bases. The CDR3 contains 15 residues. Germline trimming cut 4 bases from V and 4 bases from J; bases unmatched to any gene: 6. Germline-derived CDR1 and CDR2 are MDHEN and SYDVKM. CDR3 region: CASSSPGLARETQYF. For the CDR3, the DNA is TGTGCCAGCAGTTCACCGGGACTAGCGAGAGAGACCCAGTACTTC.

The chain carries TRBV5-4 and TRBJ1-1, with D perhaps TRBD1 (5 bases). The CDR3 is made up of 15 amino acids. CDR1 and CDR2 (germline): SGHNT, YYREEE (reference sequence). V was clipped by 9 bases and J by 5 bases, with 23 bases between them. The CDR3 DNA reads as TGTGCCACGTCCTCCAAGGACACGGCCTTGACTGAAGCTTTCTTT. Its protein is CATSSKDTALTEAFF.

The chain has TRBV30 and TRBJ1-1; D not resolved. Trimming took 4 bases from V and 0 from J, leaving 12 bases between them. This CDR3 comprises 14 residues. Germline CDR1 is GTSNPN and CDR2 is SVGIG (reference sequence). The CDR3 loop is CAWITRVMNTEAFF. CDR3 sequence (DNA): TGTGCCTGGATTACAAGAGTAATGAACACTGAAGCTTTCTTT.

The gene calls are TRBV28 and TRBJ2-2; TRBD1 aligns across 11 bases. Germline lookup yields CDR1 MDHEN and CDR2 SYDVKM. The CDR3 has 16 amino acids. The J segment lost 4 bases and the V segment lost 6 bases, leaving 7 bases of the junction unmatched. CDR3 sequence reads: CASSTDGTGGTGELFF. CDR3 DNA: TGTGCCAGCAGCACCGACGGGACAGGGGGCACCGGGGAGCTGTTTTTT.

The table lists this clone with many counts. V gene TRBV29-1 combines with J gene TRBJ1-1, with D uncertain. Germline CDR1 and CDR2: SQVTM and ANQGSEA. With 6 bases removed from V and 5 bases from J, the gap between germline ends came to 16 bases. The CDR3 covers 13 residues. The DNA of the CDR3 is TGCAGCGTACTCGGACGGGGAACGACTGAAGCTTTCTTT. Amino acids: CSVLGRGTTEAFF.

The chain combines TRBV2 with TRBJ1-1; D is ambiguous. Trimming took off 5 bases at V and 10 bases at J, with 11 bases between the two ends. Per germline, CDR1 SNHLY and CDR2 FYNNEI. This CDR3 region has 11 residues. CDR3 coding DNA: TGTGCCAGCAGTTCCGGAGGTTTAGCTTTCTTT. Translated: CASSSGGLAFF.

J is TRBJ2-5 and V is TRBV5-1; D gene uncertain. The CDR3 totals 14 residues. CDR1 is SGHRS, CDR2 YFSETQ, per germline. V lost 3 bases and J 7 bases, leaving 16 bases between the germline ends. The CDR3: CASSSRPTEPTQYF. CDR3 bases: TGCGCCAGCAGCTCTCGCCCCACCGAACCGACCCAGTACTTC.

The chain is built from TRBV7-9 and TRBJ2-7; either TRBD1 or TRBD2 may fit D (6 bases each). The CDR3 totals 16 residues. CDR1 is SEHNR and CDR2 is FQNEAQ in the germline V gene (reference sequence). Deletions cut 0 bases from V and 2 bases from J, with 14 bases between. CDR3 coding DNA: TGTGCCAGCAGCTTAGCGCTAGGGGGGATAGCCTACGAGCAGTACTTC. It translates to CASSLALGGIAYEQYF.

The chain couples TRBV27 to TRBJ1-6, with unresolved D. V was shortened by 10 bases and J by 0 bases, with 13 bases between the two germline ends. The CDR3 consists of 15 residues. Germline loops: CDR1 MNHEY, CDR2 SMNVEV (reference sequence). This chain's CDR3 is CATCAISSYNSPLHF. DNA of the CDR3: TGTGCCACCTGCGCTATTAGCTCCTATAATTCACCCCTCCACTTT.

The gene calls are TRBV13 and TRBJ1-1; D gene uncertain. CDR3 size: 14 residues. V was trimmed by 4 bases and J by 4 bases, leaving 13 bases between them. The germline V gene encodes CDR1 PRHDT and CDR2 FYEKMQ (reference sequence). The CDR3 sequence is CASSSAPSGTEAFF. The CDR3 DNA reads TGTGCCAGCAGCTCCGCCCCATCGGGCACTGAAGCTTTCTTT.

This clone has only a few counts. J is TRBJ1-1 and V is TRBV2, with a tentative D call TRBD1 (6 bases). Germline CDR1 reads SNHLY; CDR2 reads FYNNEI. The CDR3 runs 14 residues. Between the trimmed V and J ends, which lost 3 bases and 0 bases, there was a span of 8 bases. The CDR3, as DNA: TGTGCCAGCAGTGATTGGACAGTGAACACTGAAGCTTTCTTT. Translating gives CASSDWTVNTEAFF.

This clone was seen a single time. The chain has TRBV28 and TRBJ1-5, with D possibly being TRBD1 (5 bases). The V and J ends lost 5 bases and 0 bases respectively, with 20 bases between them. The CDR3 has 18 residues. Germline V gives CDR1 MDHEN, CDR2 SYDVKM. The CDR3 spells CASSRRTGTDYSNQPQHF. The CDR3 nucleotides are TGTGCCAGCAGTAGACGAACCGGGACCGATTATAGCAATCAGCCCCAGCATTTT.

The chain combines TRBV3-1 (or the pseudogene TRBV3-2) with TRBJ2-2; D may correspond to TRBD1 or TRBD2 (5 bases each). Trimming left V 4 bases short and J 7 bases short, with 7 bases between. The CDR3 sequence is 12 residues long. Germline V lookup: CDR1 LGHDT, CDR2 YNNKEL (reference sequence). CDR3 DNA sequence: TGTGCCAGCAGCCGGGGGAACGGGGAGCTGTTTTTT. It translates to CASSRGNGELFF.

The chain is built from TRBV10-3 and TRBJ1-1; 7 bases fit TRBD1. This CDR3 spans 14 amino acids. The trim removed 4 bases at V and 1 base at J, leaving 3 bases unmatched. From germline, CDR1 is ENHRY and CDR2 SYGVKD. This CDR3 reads CAISAQGWNTEAFF. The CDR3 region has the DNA TGTGCCATCAGTGCACAGGGGTGGAACACTGAAGCTTTCTTT.

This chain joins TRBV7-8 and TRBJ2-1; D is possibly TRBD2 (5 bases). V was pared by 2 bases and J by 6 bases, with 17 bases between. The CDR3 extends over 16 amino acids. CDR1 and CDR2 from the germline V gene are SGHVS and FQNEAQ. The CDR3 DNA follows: TGTGCCAGCAGCTTAAACGCGGGCCGCTTATTCAATGAGCAGTTCTTC. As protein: CASSLNAGRLFNEQFF.

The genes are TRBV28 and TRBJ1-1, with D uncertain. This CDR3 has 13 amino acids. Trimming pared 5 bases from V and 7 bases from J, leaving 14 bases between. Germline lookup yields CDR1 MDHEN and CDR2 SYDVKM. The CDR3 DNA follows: TGTGCCAGCAGTCCCCCGAACCCCAATGAAGCTTTCTTT. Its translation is CASSPPNPNEAFF.

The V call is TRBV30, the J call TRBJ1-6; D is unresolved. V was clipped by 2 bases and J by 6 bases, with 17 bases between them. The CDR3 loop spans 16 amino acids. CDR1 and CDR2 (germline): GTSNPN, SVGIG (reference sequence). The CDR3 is CAWSPKDGPSNSPLHF. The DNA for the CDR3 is TGTGCCTGGAGTCCGAAAGACGGGCCTTCTAATTCACCCCTCCACTTT.